The 14 T cell receptor beta chains given below trace back to one sample, sequenced in a study of shared clonotypes between healthy human individuals. Data came from immunoSEQ multiplex PCR; TCRdb stores just in-frame clones and leaves some out. The sample includes hundreds of thousands of clones, about 96% of them seen just once. Naive CD8 cells were CD45RO-negative, positively selected for CCR7, excluding terminally differentiated effector memory CD45RA+ cells. The source material was naive CD8+ T cells sorted from blood. The receptor source for this set is a woman in her thirties in good health.

The rearrangement joins TRBV7-6 to TRBJ2-1; 11 bases map to TRBD2. V lost 1 base, J lost 4 bases, and 3 bases stayed unmatched. The CDR3 consists of 16 residues. Germline V gene lookup returns CDR1 SGHVS and CDR2 FNYEAQ. CDR3 protein: CASSLDLAGGYNEQFF. The DNA for the CDR3 is TGTGCCAGCAGCTTAGATCTAGCGGGAGGTTACAATGAGCAGTTCTTC. Filled out from reference TRBV7-6 and TRBJ2-1, the complete variable domain reads GAGVSQSPRYKVTKRGQDVALRCDPISGHVSLYWYRQALGQGPEFLTYFNYEAQQDKSGLPNDRFSAERPEGSISTLTIQRTEQRDSAMYRCASSLDLAGGYNEQFFGPGTRLTVL.

The chain couples TRBV4-1 to TRBJ2-7; unclear D gene. The V and J ends lost 0 bases and 5 bases respectively, with 11 bases between them. The germline CDR1 and CDR2 sequences are MGHRA and YSYEKL. The CDR3 totals 14 residues. The chain's CDR3 is CASSQDGRPHEQYF. CDR3 DNA sequence: TGCGCCAGCAGCCAAGATGGCAGGCCCCACGAGCAGTACTTC.

The V call is TRBV7-2, the J call TRBJ1-4, with D perhaps matching TRBD1 (5 bases). Per the germline V gene, CDR1 is SGHTA and CDR2 is FQGNSA. The CDR3 is 13 residues long. V lost 3 bases and J 5 bases, leaving 7 bases between the germline ends. The CDR3 coding sequence is TGTGCCAGCAGCTTGGGACCGAATGAAAAACTGTTTTTT. Its translation is CASSLGPNEKLFF.

The chain couples TRBV4-1 to TRBJ2-5, with D uncertain. V dropped 1 base and J dropped 2 bases, with 5 bases sitting between them. There are 13 residues in the CDR3. Germline assignment: CDR1 MGHRA and CDR2 YSYEKL. This CDR3 reads CASSQGLQETQYF. The CDR3 DNA reads TGCGCCAGCAGCCAAGGACTTCAAGAGACCCAGTACTTC.

The rearrangement uses TRBV15 and TRBJ1-5, with 9 bases lining up with TRBD1. V trimming: 5 bases; J trimming: 4 bases; junction bases outside the gene matches: 6. This CDR3 has 15 amino acids. CDR1 and CDR2 from the germline V gene are LNHNV and YYDKDF (reference sequence). The CDR3 bases are TGTGCCACCAGCTATGACAGGGGGAAGAATCAGCCCCAGCATTTT. It encodes CATSYDRGKNQPQHF.

This chain links TRBV2 with TRBJ2-3; 9 nucleotides line up with TRBD2. The CDR3 has 18 residues. From germline, CDR1 is SNHLY and CDR2 FYNNEI. J was trimmed by 4 bases and V by 6 bases; bases with no gene match: 17. The CDR3 protein is CASSATGLALINADTQYF. CDR3 coding DNA: TGTGCCAGCAGCGCAACGGGACTAGCCTTGATAAATGCAGATACGCAGTATTTT.

This clone was picked up one time. The V gene is TRBV5-4, the J gene TRBJ2-3; TRBD2 might be the D (6 bases). V lost 5 bases and J lost 6, with 13 bases in between. CDR3 size: 13 residues. Germline V gives CDR1 SGHNT, CDR2 YYREEE (reference sequence). The CDR3 spells CASSPPGDDTQYF. Here the CDR3 DNA reads TGTGCCAGCAGTCCGCCGGGGGACGATACGCAGTATTTT.

This rearrangement joins TRBV7-9 to TRBJ2-7, with no clear D. Trimming shortened V by 5 bases and J by 1 base, and 9 bases separated the two germline ends. Germline CDR1 and CDR2: SEHNR and FQNEAQ (reference sequence). This CDR3 comprises 13 residues. CDR3 coding DNA: TGTGCCAGCAGCCCTAAACAGTCCTACGAGCAGTACTTC. Protein product: CASSPKQSYEQYF.

V and J are TRBV10-2 and TRBJ1-2, with D hard to call. The length of the CDR3 is 11 residues. Germline V gene data show CDR1 as WSHSY and CDR2 as SAAADI. V lost 2 bases, J lost 7 bases, and 5 bases lay in between. Here the CDR3 DNA reads TGCGCCAGCAGTGAGGATGGTGGCTACACCTTC. This sequence encodes CASSEDGGYTF.

The genes are TRBV6-5 and TRBJ1-5; TRBD1 is a possible D gene (6 bases). Germline V lookup: CDR1 MNHEY, CDR2 SVGAGI. This CDR3 region has 14 residues. The V gene lost 3 bases and the J gene lost 7 bases, with 13 bases spanning the gap. CDR3 region: CASSYYRGAQPQHF. As DNA, the CDR3 is TGTGCCAGCAGTTATTATCGGGGGGCCCAGCCCCAGCATTTT.

The chain recombines TRBV18 with TRBJ1-1; 12 positions match TRBD1. Germline assignment: CDR1 KGHSH and CDR2 LQKENI. V dropped 4 bases and J dropped 6; count of bases not matched to a gene: 3. The CDR3 runs to 14 residues. The CDR3 spells CASSRGQGASEAFF. Written as DNA, the CDR3 is TGTGCCAGCTCACGGGGACAGGGGGCATCTGAAGCTTTCTTT.

The V and J genes are TRBV4-1 and TRBJ1-5; perhaps TRBD1 as D (6 bases). Deletions cut 1 base from V and 7 bases from J, with 11 bases between. Germline CDR1 is MGHRA and CDR2 is YSYEKL. This CDR3 region has 14 residues. The CDR3 spells CASSQVADRQPQHF. The CDR3 coding sequence is TGCGCCAGCAGCCAAGTAGCGGACAGACAGCCCCAGCATTTT.

J is TRBJ2-7 and V is TRBV27; D remains ambiguous. CDR1 is MNHEY, CDR2 SMNVEV, per germline (reference sequence). V was cut by 3 bases and J by 5 bases, with 20 bases left in between. The CDR3 runs 16 residues. CDR3 protein: CASSFGSGHLSDEQYF. In nucleotides, the CDR3 is TGTGCCAGCAGTTTCGGGTCTGGGCATCTGTCTGACGAGCAGTACTTC.

The V and J genes are TRBV7-2 and TRBJ2-7; no clear D gene. V was cut by 3 bases and J by 2 bases, with 2 bases left in between. The germline V gene has CDR1 SGHTA and CDR2 FQGNSA. The CDR3 runs 11 residues. The CDR3 DNA sequence: TGTGCCAGCAGCTTTGCCTACGAGCAGTACTTC. It is translated as CASSFAYEQYF. The whole variable domain, filled in from reference TRBV7-2 and TRBJ2-7, reads GAGVSQSPSNKVTEKGKDVELRCDPISGHTALYWYRQSLGQGLEFLIYFQGNSAPDKSGLPSDRFSAERTGGSVSTLTIQRTQQEDSAVYLCASSFAYEQYFGPGTRLTVT.